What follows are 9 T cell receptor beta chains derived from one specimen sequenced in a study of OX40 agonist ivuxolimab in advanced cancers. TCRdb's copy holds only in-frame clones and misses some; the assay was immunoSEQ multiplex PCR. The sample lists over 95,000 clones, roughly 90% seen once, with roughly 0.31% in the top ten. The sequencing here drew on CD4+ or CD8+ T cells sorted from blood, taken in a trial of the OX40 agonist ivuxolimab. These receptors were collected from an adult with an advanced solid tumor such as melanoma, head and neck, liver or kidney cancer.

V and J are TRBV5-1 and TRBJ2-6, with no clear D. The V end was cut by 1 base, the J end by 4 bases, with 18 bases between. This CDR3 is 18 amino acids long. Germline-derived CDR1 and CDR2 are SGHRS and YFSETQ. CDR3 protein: CASSLPRLAGRGANVLTF. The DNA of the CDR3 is TGCGCCAGCAGCTTGCCCCGCCTTGCAGGTAGGGGGGCCAACGTCCTGACTTTC.

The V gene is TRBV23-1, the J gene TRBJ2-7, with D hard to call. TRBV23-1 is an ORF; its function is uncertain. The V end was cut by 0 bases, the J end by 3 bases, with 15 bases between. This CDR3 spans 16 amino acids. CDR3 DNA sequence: TGCGCCAGCAGTCAATCGCTCGGTCAATTTCACTACGAGCAGTACTTC. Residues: CASSQSLGQFHYEQYF.

The CDR3 sequence: CASSQPSGRGNEQFF. Here the CDR3 DNA reads TGCGCCAGCAGCCAGCCCAGCGGGAGGGGGAATGAGCAGTTCTTC. The chain recombines TRBV5-1 with TRBJ2-1; TRBD2 agrees at 10 bases. The CDR3 runs 15 residues. Germline V gene data show CDR1 as SGHRS and CDR2 as YFSETQ. V was pared by 4 bases and J by 7 bases, with 8 bases of the junction left unmatched.

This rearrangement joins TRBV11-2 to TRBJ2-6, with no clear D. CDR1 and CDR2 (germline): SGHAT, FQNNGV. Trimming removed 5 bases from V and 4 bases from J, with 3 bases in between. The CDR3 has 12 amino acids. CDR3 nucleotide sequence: TGTGCCAGCAGCCCCGGGGCCAACGTCCTGACTTTC. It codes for CASSPGANVLTF.

This CDR3 reads CASTLELAASTDTQYF. The CDR3 DNA follows: TGTGCCAGCACCCTCGAGTTAGCCGCTAGCACAGATACGCAGTATTTT. The chain combines TRBV2 with TRBJ2-3; no firm D call. The CDR3 covers 16 residues. The germline V gene encodes CDR1 SNHLY and CDR2 FYNNEI. The V gene lost 7 bases and the J gene lost 0 bases, with 17 bases spanning the gap.

This CDR3 reads CASSRGQGNTDTQYF. For the CDR3, the DNA is TGCGCCAGCAGCCGGGGACAGGGTAACACAGATACGCAGTATTTT. This chain connects TRBV5-1 to TRBJ2-3, with 9 bases lining up with TRBD1. The CDR3 spans 15 residues. Losses at the gene ends were 4 bases for V and 2 bases for J; bases not matched to a gene: 5. Germline assignment: CDR1 SGHRS and CDR2 YFSETQ.

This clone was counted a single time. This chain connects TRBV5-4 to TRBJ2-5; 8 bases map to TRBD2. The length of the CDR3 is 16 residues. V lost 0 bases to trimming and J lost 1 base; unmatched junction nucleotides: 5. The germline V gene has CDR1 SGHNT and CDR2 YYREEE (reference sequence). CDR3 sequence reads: CASSLGLAGRQETQYF. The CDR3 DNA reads TGTGCCAGCAGCTTGGGGTTAGCGGGACGCCAAGAGACCCAGTACTTC.

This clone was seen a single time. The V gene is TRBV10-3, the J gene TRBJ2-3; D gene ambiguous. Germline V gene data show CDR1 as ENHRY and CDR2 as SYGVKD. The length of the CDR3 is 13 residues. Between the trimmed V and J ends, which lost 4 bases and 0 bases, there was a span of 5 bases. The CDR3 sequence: CAISVRSTDTQYF. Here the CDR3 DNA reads TGTGCCATCAGTGTCAGGAGCACAGATACGCAGTATTTT.

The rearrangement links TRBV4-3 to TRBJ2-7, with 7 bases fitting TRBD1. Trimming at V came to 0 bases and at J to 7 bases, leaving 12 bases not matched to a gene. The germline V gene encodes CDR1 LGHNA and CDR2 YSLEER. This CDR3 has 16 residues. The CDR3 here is CASSQDLGGAGEEQYF. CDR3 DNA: TGCGCCAGCAGCCAAGATTTAGGGGGCGCAGGTGAAGAGCAGTACTTC.